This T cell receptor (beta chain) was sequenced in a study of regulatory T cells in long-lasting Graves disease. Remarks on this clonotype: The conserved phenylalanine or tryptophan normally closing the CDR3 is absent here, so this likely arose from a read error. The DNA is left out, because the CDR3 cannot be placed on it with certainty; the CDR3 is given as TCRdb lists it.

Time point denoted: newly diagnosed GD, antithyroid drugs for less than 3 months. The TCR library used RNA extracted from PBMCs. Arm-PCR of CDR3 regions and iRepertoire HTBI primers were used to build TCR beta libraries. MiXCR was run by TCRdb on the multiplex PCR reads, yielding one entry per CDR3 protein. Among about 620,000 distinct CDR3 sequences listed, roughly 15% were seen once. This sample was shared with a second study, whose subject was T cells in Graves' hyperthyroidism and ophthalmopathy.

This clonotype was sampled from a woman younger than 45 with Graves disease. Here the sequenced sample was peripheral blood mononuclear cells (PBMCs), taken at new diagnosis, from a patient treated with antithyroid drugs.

The CDR3 loop reads CASSTSGAGEQSL. J is TRBJ2-1 and V is TRBV27; the table's D call, TRBD1, was not checked against the DNA. Germline V gene sequence: CDR1 MNHEY, CDR2 SMNVEV (reference sequence). Including both end residues, the CDR3 is 13 amino acids long.